The 3 T cell receptor beta chains presented below share a single source sample, sequenced in a study of blood T cell repertoires in COVID-19. TCRdb's table, derived via immunoSEQ multiplex PCR, lists solely in-frame clones and lacks some. The sample includes about 200,000 clones, approximately 86% seen only once; the top ten take approximately 1.5%. The sequenced sample was peripheral blood. These receptors were obtained from a man younger than 30 with active or convalescent COVID-19.

CDR3 loop: CAWIPPGQGSYEQYF. The CDR3 DNA is TGTGCCTGGATACCCCCGGGACAGGGCTCCTACGAGCAGTACTTC. The chain recombines TRBV30 with TRBJ2-7, with 9 bases that match TRBD1. After removal of 4 bases from V and 0 bases from J, the junction contained 7 bases not matched to a gene. The length of the CDR3 is 15 residues. Germline V gene sequence: CDR1 GTSNPN, CDR2 SVGIG (reference sequence).

The chain recombines TRBV7-2 with TRBJ2-7; D is perhaps TRBD2 (5 bases). CDR1 and CDR2 (germline): SGHTA, FQGNSA. The CDR3 runs 15 residues. V was clipped by 2 bases and J by 2 bases, with 13 bases between them. The DNA for the CDR3 is TGTGCCAGCAGCTTATTCGGCGTCGGGGCCTACGAGCAGTACTTC. Translated: CASSLFGVGAYEQYF.

The CDR3 DNA reads as TGTGCCAGCAGGACGGGACAGGGGAGGGGCACAGATACGCAGTATTTT. As protein: CASRTGQGRGTDTQYF. The chain couples TRBV2 to TRBJ2-3, with 10 bases that match TRBD1. In germline, CDR1 is SNHLY, CDR2 FYNNEI. The CDR3 has 16 residues. V shed 6 bases, J shed 1 base, and the junction held 7 bases outside the gene matches. The full variable domain, in which reference TRBV2 and TRBJ2-3 provide the parts outside the CDR3, is EPEVTQTPSHQVTQMGQEVILRCVPISNHLYFYWYRQILGQKVEFLVSFYNNEISEKSEIFDDQFSVERPDGSNFTLKIRSTKLEDSAMYFCASRTGQGRGTDTQYFGPGTRLTVL.